The text below deals with one TCR beta chain. V shed 5 bases, J shed 8 bases, and the junction held 13 bases outside the gene matches. The CDR3 length is 15 residues. CDR1 SGHRS and CDR2 YFSETQ come from the germline V gene. Clones were read by immunoSEQ multiplex PCR, and TCRdb kept only the in-frame ones, dropping some. The sample has approximately 70,000 clones, 70% to 90% seen once. The data are from a study of control samples from healthy donors and cancer patients. This TCR came from a woman between 50 and 59 years old with head and neck cancer. The sample comprised PBMCs. J is TRBJ2-4 and V is TRBV5-1; TRBD1 matches at 7 bases. The CDR3: CASSTGTDFRDIQYF. CDR3 coding DNA: TGCGCCAGCAGTACCGGGACAGACTTTCGTGACATTCAGTACTTC.